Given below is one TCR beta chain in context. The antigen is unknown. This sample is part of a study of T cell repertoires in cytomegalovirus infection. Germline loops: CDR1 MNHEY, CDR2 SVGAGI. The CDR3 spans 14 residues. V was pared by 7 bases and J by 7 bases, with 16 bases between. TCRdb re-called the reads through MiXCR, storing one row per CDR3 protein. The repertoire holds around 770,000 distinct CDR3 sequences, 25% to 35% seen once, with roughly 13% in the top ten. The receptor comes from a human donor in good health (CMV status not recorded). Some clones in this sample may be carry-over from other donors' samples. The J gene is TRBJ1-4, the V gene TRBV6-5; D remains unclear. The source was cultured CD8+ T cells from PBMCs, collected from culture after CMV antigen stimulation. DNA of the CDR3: TGTGCCAGCACCGACTCCTTTTTCGGTGAAAAACTGTTTTTT. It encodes CASTDSFFGEKLFF.